This TCR beta chain was documented in a study of blood T cell repertoires in COVID-19. Profiled with immunoSEQ multiplex PCR; TCRdb holds only in-frame clones, not every one. The table has 200,000 or so clones, more than 85% seen once; the top ten hold 3% to 3.5%. Per the germline V gene, CDR1 is SGHNT and CDR2 is YYREEE (reference sequence). V lost 0 bases to trimming and J lost 6 bases; unmatched junction nucleotides: 12. The CDR3 totals 17 residues. This clonotype was obtained from a man in his sixties with acute or convalescent COVID-19. This chain uses TRBV5-4 with TRBJ1-2, with TRBD1 matching over 9 bases. Sequenced material: peripheral blood. CDR3 sequence (DNA): TGTGCCAGCAGCTTGGGGATGGGACAGGGAGCCTCTGATGGCTACACCTTC. This gives the protein CASSLGMGQGASDGYTF.